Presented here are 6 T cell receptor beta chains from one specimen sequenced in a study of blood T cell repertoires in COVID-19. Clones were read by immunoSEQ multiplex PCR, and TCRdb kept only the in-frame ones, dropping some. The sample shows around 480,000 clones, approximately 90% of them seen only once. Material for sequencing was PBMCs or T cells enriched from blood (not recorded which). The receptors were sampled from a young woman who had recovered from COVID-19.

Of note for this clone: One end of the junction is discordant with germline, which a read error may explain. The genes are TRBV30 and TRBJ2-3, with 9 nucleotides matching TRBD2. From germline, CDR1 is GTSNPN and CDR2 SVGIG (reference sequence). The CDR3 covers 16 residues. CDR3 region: CACRKFIGTSTDTQYF. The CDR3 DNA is TGTGCCTGCCGAAAGTTTATTGGGACTAGCACGGATACGCAGTATTTT.

CDR3 sequence (DNA): TGTGCCAGCAGCCTGAACCGAGGGGCGGGGTTGACTGAAGCTTTCTTT. Its protein product is CASSLNRGAGLTEAFF. The rearrangement joins TRBV27 to TRBJ1-1, with D possibly matching TRBD1 (5 bases). CDR3 length equals 16 residues. V was clipped by 6 bases and J by 5 bases, with 22 bases between them. Germline V gene lookup returns CDR1 MNHEY and CDR2 SMNVEV (reference sequence).

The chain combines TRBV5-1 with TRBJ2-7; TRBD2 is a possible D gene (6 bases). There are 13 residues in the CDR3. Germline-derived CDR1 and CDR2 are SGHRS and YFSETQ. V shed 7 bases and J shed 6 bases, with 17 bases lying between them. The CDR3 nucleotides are TGCGCCAGCGCTCGGGGAGGAAATAGCGAGCAGTACTTC. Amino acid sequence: CASARGGNSEQYF.

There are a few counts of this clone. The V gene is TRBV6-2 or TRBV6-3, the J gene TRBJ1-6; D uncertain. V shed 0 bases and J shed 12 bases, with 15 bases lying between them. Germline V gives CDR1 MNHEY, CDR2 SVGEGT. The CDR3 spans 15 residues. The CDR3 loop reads CASSYSRVSNEPLHF. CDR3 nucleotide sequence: TGTGCCAGCAGTTACTCGAGAGTGAGCAACGAACCCCTCCACTTT.

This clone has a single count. The CDR3 sequence is CASSSLLQGAETQYF. CDR3 bases: TGCGCCAGCAGCTCGCTACTACAGGGGGCAGAGACCCAGTACTTC. The genes are TRBV4-1 and TRBJ2-5; TRBD1 agrees at 9 bases. Germline assignment: CDR1 MGHRA and CDR2 YSYEKL. The trim removed 5 bases at V and 4 bases at J, leaving 8 bases unmatched. The CDR3 is 15 amino acids.

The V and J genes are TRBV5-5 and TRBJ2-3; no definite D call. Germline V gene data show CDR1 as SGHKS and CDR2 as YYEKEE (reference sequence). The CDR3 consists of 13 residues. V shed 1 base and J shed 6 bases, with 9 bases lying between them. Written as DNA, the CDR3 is TGTGCCAGCAGCTTGCCGGTTTTCGATACGCAGTATTTT. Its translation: CASSLPVFDTQYF.